This T cell receptor (beta chain) is from a study of T cell repertoires in aging, cancer and after chemotherapy. Study-level background: Patients with chronic lymphocytic leukemia were sampled before and after fludarabine- or bendamustine-based chemotherapy. Points from the study as a whole: Rebound thymic output was suggested by rising median generation probability during chemotherapy in each cancer cohort.

Peripheral blood genomic DNA, not sorted cells or RNA, was the template. Multiplex touch-down PCR with TRB-A/B primers amplified rearranged V-D-J TRB sequences. TCRdb reprocessed the multiplex PCR reads with MiXCR, giving one entry per CDR3 protein. The sample records roughly 3,000 distinct CDR3 sequences, 50% to 70% being singletons. Concerning this clonotype: The target antigen is unknown.

Per the germline V gene, CDR1 is MNHEY and CDR2 is SMNVEV (reference sequence). V lost 6 bases and J lost 0, with 10 bases in between. The CDR3 length is 14 residues. The sequence derives from a human donor with a blood cancer. Sequencing input: blood. The chain is built from TRBV27 and TRBJ2-3, with D unclear. Here the CDR3 reads CASSPWTSTDTQYF. The CDR3 bases are TGTGCCAGCAGCCCTTGGACGAGCACAGATACGCAGTATTTT.